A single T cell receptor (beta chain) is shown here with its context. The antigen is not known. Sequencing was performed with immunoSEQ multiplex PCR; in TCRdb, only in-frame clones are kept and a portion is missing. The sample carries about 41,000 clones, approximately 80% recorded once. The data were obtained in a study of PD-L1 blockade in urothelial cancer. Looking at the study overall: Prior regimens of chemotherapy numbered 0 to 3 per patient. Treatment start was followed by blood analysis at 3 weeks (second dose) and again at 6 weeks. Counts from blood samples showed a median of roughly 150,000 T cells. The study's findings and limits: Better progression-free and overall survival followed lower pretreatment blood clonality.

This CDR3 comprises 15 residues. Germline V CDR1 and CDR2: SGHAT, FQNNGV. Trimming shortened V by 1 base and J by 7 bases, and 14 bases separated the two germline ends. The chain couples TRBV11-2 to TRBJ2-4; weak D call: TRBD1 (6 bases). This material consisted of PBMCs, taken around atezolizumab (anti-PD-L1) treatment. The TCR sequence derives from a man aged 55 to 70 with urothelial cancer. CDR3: CASSLVGRTDNIQYF. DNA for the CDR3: TGTGCCAGCAGCTTAGTTGGGCGGACAGATAACATTCAGTACTTC.